This T cell receptor beta chain was found in a study of T cell responses to AZD1222 COVID-19 vaccine. For this clone: No antigen is known for it.

Trimming took 6 bases from V and 1 from J, leaving 9 bases between them. This CDR3 region has 13 residues. Germline loops: CDR1 WSHSY, CDR2 SAAADI. TCRdb keeps only in-frame clones here, not all; method: immunoSEQ multiplex PCR. Of 90,000 to 150,000 clones in the sample, 87% were seen once. Regarding the study as a whole: Two doses of AZD1222 preceded a rise in Spike-specific TCR breadth and depth.

The origin of this receptor is an adult in good health. The material was peripheral blood, obtained on day 0 of AZD1222 vaccination. This chain joins TRBV10-2 and TRBJ1-2, with a possible D match to TRBD1 (5 bases). CDR3 DNA sequence: TGCGCCAGCAGCGCAGGGTTTAACTATGGCTACACCTTC. The encoded protein is CASSAGFNYGYTF.